These 3 T cell receptor beta chains came from one sample sequenced in a study of CD8 T cell repertoires and HIV-1 epitope variants (TCRdb year 2020). Library preparation employed the immunoSEQ multiplex PCR assay. The source is immuneACCESS, and TCRdb retained only in-frame sequences with V and J called. Part of the clones is not carried over; for the studies checked, unresolved V genes explain less than half of this, and the remainder is unexplained. Within this sample are some 100,000 clones, with 70% to 75% of them counted one time only. The top ten clonotypes cover 20% to 30% of the sample. Sequencing was performed on uncultured baseline CD8+ T cells from peripheral blood mononuclear cells (PBMCs). The receptors come from a male donor with HIV.

The rearrangement joins TRBV28 to TRBJ2-7; 12 nucleotides match TRBD2. The trim removed 5 bases at V and 2 bases at J, leaving 7 bases unmatched. CDR1 MDHEN and CDR2 SYDVKM come from the germline V gene. The CDR3 runs to 16 residues. The CDR3 coding sequence is TGTGCCAGCAGTGTCTCACTAGCGGGAGGAACCTACGAGCAGTACTTC. Translating gives CASSVSLAGGTYEQYF.

With respect to this clone: The germline gene is not matched at one end of the junction; a read error may be the cause. The chain employs TRBV29-1 and TRBJ2-1; 7 nucleotides align to TRBD2. This CDR3 is built from 15 residues. Germline V gene data show CDR1 as SQVTM and CDR2 as ANQGSEA. The CDR3 sequence: CSVRTGLGKYSEQFF. The CDR3 bases are TGCAGCGTGCGTACCGGACTAGGGAAATACAGTGAGCAGTTCTTC.

CDR3 amino acids: CASSQVLASDTQYF. The CDR3 coding sequence is TGCGCCAGCAGCCAAGTCCTAGCATCAGATACGCAGTATTTT. V is TRBV4-3 and J is TRBJ2-3, with D possibly matching TRBD2 (5 bases). Germline V gene lookup returns CDR1 LGHNA and CDR2 YSLEER. The CDR3 totals 14 residues. V dropped 1 base and J dropped 4 bases, with 9 bases sitting between them.